This entry describes one T cell receptor (beta chain). This specimen comes from a study of shared clonotypes between healthy human individuals. The CDR3 has 15 amino acids. The V end was cut by 5 bases, the J end by 4 bases, with 17 bases between. The V gene's germline CDR1 is SEHNR and CDR2 FQNEAQ (reference sequence). Naive CD8 cells lacked CD45RO, underwent positive selection for CCR7 and left out terminally differentiated effector memory CD45RA+ cells. Using immunoSEQ multiplex PCR, the repertoire was profiled, and TCRdb retains in-frame clones only, with some absent. The data contain roughly 650,000 clones, approximately 96% of them singletons.

This TCR derives from a woman in her 30s in good health. This chain links TRBV7-9 with TRBJ1-1; weak D call: TRBD1 (6 bases). The sample consisted of naive CD8+ T cells sorted from blood. CDR3 sequence (DNA): TGTGCCAGCAGCCCCTCGGGCAGGGGAGGCACTGAAGCTTTCTTT. This gives the protein CASSPSGRGGTEAFF.